These T cell receptor beta chains were read from a single sample in a study of shared clonotypes between healthy human individuals. Generated by immunoSEQ multiplex PCR, the TCRdb table keeps only in-frame clones and is missing some. This table holds around 600,000 clones, approximately 95% found once. Specimen: naive CD8+ T cells sorted from blood. These receptors were collected from a woman in her thirties in good health. CDR3s include the opening cysteine and the closing phenylalanine or tryptophan. The D gene is left open where the match is weak. Only some rows state a clone size, as once, few, many or a class for expanded clones.

d_call: TRBD1
v_call: TRBV25-1
cdr3_length: 13
j_call: TRBJ2-2
clone_size: .
cdr3_aa: CASNTGGTGELFF
cdr3_nt: TGTGCCAGCAACACAGGGGGCACCGGGGAGCTGTTTTTT

d_call: TRBD1
v_call: TRBV6-4
cdr3_length: 16
j_call: TRBJ2-5
clone_size: .
cdr3_aa: CASSQQKTGGQETQYF
cdr3_nt: TGTGCCAGCAGTCAACAAAAGACAGGGGGGCAAGAGACCCAGTACTTC

d_call: .
v_call: TRBV5-4
cdr3_length: 15
j_call: TRBJ2-7
clone_size: few
cdr3_aa: CASSKDRDRIYEQYF
cdr3_nt: TGTGCCAGCAGCAAAGACCGGGACCGGATCTACGAGCAGTACTTC

d_call: .
v_call: TRBV5-5
cdr3_length: 14
j_call: TRBJ2-7
clone_size: .
cdr3_aa: CASSDYQEVYEQYF
cdr3_nt: TGTGCCAGCAGTGACTACCAGGAAGTCTACGAGCAGTACTTC

d_call: TRBD2
v_call: TRBV2
cdr3_length: 15
j_call: TRBJ2-7
clone_size: .
cdr3_aa: CASSRLAGRSYEQYF
cdr3_nt: TGTGCCAGCAGCCGACTAGCGGGGCGCTCCTACGAGCAGTACTTC

d_call: TRBD2
v_call: TRBV4-2
cdr3_length: 17
j_call: TRBJ2-1
clone_size: .
cdr3_aa: CASSHEDWTSGRNEQFF
cdr3_nt: TGTGCCAGCAGCCACGAAGATTGGACTAGCGGGAGAAATGAGCAGTTCTTC

d_call: .
v_call: TRBV27
cdr3_length: 14
j_call: TRBJ2-7
clone_size: .
cdr3_aa: CASSQGGGSYEQYF
cdr3_nt: TGTGCCAGCAGTCAAGGGGGGGGATCTTACGAGCAGTACTTC

d_call: .
v_call: TRBV5-1
cdr3_length: 13
j_call: TRBJ2-3
clone_size: .
cdr3_aa: CASSFMRTDTQYF
cdr3_nt: TGCGCCAGCAGCTTTATGCGCACAGATACGCAGTATTTT

d_call: .
v_call: TRBV9
cdr3_length: 16
j_call: TRBJ2-2
clone_size: .
cdr3_aa: CASSVVGFGGTGELFF
cdr3_nt: TGTGCCAGCAGCGTAGTTGGGTTTGGGGGGACCGGGGAGCTGTTTTTT

d_call: .
v_call: TRBV28
cdr3_length: 14
j_call: TRBJ1-2
clone_size: .
cdr3_aa: CASSLFRGRDGYTF
cdr3_nt: TGTGCCAGCAGTTTATTTCGGGGACGGGATGGCTACACCTTC

d_call: .
v_call: TRBV7-8
cdr3_length: 16
j_call: TRBJ2-2
clone_size: .
cdr3_aa: CASSLAPPLYTGELFF
cdr3_nt: TGTGCCAGCAGCTTAGCGCCGCCCCTGTACACCGGGGAGCTGTTTTTT

d_call: .
v_call: TRBV19
cdr3_length: 15
j_call: TRBJ1-4
clone_size: .
cdr3_aa: CASSISEKKGEKLFF
cdr3_nt: TGTGCCAGTAGTATTAGTGAGAAAAAGGGCGAAAAACTGTTTTTT